This TCR beta chain came from a study of CD8+ T cells in alopecia areata. For the study at large: Tofacitinib dosing lasted 6 to 18 months, which was then followed by 6 months off drug.

Study results and caveats: Alphabeta T cells residing in normal skin are also sequenced in scalp samples. Higher clonality was seen in lesional scalp than in normal scalp, especially in alopecia totalis/universalis.

V gave up 5 bases and J gave up 3 bases; unmatched junction bases: 8. This CDR3 is built from 15 residues. Germline V gene data show CDR1 as PRHDT and CDR2 as FYEKMQ (reference sequence). As the sequencing template, cDNA was produced by extracting RNA and reverse transcribing it. The method was immunoSEQ multiplex PCR; TCRdb's version includes in-frame clones alone and lacks a portion of them. The sample records 200,000 to 250,000 clones, about 53% being singletons. Comment on this clone: The antigen is unknown.

The sequencing here drew on CD4+ T cells sorted from blood, taken at week 0. This clonotype was obtained from a human donor with alopecia areata. The chain links TRBV13 to TRBJ2-7; 9 positions match TRBD1. CDR3 sequence (DNA): TGTGCCAGCAGCACCGACAGGGGGACCGGCTACGAGCAGTACTTC. Amino acid sequence: CASSTDRGTGYEQYF.